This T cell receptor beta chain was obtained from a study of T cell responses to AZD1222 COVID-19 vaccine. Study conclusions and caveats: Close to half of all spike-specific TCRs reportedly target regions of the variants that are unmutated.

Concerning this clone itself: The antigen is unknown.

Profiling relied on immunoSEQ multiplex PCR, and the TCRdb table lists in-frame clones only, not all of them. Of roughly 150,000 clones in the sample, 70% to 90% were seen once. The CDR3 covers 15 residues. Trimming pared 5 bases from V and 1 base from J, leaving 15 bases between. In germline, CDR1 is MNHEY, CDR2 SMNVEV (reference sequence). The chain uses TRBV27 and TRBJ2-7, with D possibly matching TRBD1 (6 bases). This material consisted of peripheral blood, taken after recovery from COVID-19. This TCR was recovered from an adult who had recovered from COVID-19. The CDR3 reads CASSVQGIWSYEQYF. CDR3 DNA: TGTGCCAGCAGTGTACAGGGTATATGGTCCTACGAGCAGTACTTC.